Below, one T cell receptor (beta chain) is given with its context. Its antigen is unknown. Libraries were prepared by immunoSEQ multiplex PCR; TCRdb keeps only in-frame clonotypes and omits some of them. The sample holds more than 6,500 clones, 92% seen once. The source of the sample is a study of T cells after posttransplantation cyclophosphamide. The study, taken as a whole, reports: Donor-recipient repertoire similarity was low at 1-2 months, rising over year one. Recipient CMV seropositivity and CMV reactivation strongly tracked TRB clonality. Tissue-infiltrating T cells from skin or gut overlapped little with blood T cells.

A marrow graft followed busulfan-fludarabine conditioning, with cyclophosphamide on days +3 and +4. The CDR3 length is 18 residues. Germline values: CDR1 MNHEY, CDR2 SMNVEV (reference sequence). Trimming removed 6 bases from V and 0 bases from J; junction bases left unmatched: 12. The starting material was PBMCs, obtained 1404 days after allogeneic stem cell transplant with posttransplant cyclophosphamide. The sequence derives from a female patient in her forties or fifties who received an allogeneic stem cell transplant from a related donor, was CMV-positive, and had no GVHD. A share of the T cells may be of graft donor origin. V and J are TRBV27 and TRBJ2-4; the match to TRBD2 covers 9 bases. CDR3 coding DNA: TGTGCCAGCAGCCCTAGGGCCGGGACTAGCATAGCCAAAAACATTCAGTACTTC. Protein sequence: CASSPRAGTSIAKNIQYF.